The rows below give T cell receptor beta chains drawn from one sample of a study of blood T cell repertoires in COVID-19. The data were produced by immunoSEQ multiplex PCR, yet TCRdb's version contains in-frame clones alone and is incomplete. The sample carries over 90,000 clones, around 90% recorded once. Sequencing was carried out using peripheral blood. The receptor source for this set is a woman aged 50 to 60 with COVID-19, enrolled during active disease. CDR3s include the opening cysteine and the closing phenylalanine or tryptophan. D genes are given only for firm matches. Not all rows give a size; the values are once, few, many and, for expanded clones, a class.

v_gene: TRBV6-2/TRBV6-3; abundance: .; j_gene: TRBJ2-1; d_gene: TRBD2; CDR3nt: TGTGCCAGCAGTTACCCCACCTTGCGGGGGGGCGTCAATGAGCAGTTCTTC; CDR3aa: CASSYPTLRGGVNEQFF
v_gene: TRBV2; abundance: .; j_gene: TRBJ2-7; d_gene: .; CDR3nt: TGTGCCAGCAGTGAGAAGGGAGACTCCTACGAGCAGTACTTC; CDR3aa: CASSEKGDSYEQYF
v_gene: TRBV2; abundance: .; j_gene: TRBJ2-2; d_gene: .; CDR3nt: TGTGCCAGCGGGCTAGCTTGGGGCGGGGAGCTGTTTTTT; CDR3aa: CASGLAWGGELFF
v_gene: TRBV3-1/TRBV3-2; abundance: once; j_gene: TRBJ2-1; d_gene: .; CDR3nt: TGTGCCAGCAGCTCGGGGGAGCGTGAGCAGTTCTTC; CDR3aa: CASSSGEREQFF
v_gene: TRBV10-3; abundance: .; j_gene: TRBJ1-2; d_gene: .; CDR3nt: TGTGCCATCATGGGGGGGGAGAAGCATGGCTACACCTTC; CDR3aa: CAIMGGEKHGYTF
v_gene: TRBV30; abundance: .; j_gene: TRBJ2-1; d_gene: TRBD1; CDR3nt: TGTGCCTGGGCAGGGGGTCGGGAGCAGTTCTTC; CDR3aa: CAWAGGREQFF
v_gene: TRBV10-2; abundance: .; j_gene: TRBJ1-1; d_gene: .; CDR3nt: TGCGCCAGCAGTCGACAGAGTAGGACTGAAGCTTTCTTT; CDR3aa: CASSRQSRTEAFF
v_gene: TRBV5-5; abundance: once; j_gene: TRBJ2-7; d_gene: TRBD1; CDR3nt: TGTGCCAGCAGCTTAACAGGGGCGGGCGAGCAGTACTTC; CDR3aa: CASSLTGAGEQYF
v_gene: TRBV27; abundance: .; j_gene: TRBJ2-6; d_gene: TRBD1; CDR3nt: TGTGCCAGCAGTTCAGGGACAGAAAGGGCCAACGTCCTGACTTTC; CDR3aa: CASSSGTERANVLTF
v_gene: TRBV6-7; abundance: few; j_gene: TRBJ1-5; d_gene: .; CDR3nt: TGTGCCAGCAGTTACTACGCCTACCTACAGGGAGTAGGCAATCAGCCCCAGCATTTT; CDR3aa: CASSYYAYLQGVGNQPQHF
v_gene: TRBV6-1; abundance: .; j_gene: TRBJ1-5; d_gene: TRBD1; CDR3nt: TGTGCCAGCAGTGAAAACAGGGGGCGGGGTCAGCCCCAGCATTTT; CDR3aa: CASSENRGRGQPQHF
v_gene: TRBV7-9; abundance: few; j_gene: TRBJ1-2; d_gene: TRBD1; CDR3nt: TGTGCCAGCAGCTTAGCTGGGGACAGGGGGGGACTTGGCTACACCTTC; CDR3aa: CASSLAGDRGGLGYTF
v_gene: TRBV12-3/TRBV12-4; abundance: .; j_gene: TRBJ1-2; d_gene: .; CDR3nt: TGTGCCAGCGTAACGGAAGGGAGGAACTTCTACACCTTC; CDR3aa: CASVTEGRNFYTF
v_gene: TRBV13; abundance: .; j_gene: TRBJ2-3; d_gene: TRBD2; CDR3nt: TGTGCCAGCAGTGTTAGACTAGCGGGAGCGACAGATACGCAGTATTTT; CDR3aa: CASSVRLAGATDTQYF
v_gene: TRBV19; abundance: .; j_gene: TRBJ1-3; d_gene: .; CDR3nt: TGTGCCAGTAAGGACTACAGCTCTGGAAACACCATATATTTT; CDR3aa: CASKDYSSGNTIYF
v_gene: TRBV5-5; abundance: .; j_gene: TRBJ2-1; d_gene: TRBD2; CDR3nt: TGTGCCAGCAGCAACTGGCGGGGGTTGTACAATGAGCAGTTCTTC; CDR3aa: CASSNWRGLYNEQFF
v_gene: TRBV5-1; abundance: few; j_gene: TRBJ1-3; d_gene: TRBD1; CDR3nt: TGCGCCAGCAGCTTCGGGACAGGGGGAAACACCATATATTTT; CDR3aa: CASSFGTGGNTIYF
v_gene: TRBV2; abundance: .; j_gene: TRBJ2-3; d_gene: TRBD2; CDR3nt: TGTGCCAGCATCGTCACCCCACTAGCGGGGGCAGATACGCAGTATTTT; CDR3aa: CASIVTPLAGADTQYF
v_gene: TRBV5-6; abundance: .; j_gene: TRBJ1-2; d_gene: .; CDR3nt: TGTGCCAGCAGCCCGGGGGGAAGCTATGGCTACACCTTC; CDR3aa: CASSPGGSYGYTF
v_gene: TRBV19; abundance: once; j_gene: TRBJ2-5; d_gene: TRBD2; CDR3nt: TGTGCCAGTAGTTTAACGAGCGGGGGGGCGCATGAGACCCAGTACTTC; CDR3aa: CASSLTSGGAHETQYF
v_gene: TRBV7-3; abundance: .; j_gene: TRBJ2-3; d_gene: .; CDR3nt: TGTGCCAGCAGCTCGGGTGGAGGATCCGATACGCAGTATTTT; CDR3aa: CASSSGGGSDTQYF
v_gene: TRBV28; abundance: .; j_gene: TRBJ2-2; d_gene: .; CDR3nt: TGTGCCAGCAGTTTTGGAGGTGCGAACACCGGGGAGCTGTTTTTT; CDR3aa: CASSFGGANTGELFF
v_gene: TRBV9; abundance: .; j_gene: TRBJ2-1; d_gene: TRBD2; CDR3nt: TGTGCCAGCAGCGTAGGTGGGACTAGCGGGGGTCACAATGAGCAGTTCTTC; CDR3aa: CASSVGGTSGGHNEQFF
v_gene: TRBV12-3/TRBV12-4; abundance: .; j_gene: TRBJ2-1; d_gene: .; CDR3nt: TGTGCCAGCAGTTTACAGTACAATGAGCAGTTCTTC; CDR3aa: CASSLQYNEQFF
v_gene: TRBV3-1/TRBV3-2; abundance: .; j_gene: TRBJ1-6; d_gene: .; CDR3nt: TGTGCCAGCAGCCAAGGATCCGGGTATAATTCACCCCTCCACTTT; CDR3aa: CASSQGSGYNSPLHF
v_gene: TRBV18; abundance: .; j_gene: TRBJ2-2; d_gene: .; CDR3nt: TGTGCCAGCCACAGGGATCGGTTATCCGGGGAGCTGTTTTTT; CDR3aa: CASHRDRLSGELFF
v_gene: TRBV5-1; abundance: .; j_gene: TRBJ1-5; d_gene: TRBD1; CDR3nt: TGCGCCAGCAGCCCTGGGACAGGGATTATGCCCCAGCATTTT; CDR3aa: CASSPGTGIMPQHF
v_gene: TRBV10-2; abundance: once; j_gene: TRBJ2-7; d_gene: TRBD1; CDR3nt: TGCGCCAGCAGTCTACAGGGGGCCTTATACGAGCAGTACTTC; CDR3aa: CASSLQGALYEQYF
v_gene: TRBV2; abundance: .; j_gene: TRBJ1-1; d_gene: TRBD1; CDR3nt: TGTGCCAGCAGCCCCAATCCCGGGACAGCGAACACTGAAGCTTTCTTT; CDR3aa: CASSPNPGTANTEAFF
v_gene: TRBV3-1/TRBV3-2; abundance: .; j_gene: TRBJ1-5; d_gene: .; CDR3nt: TGTGCCAGCAGCCAAGACAGGCGCAATCAGCCCCAGCATTTT; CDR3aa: CASSQDRRNQPQHF
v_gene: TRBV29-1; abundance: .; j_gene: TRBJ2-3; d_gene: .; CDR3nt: TGCAGCGTTGAAGATGGGAGGGATACGCAGTATTTT; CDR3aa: CSVEDGRDTQYF
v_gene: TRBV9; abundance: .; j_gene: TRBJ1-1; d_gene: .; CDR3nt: TGTGCCAGCAGCGGTAGGGAGGGGGGCCCGAACACTGAAGCTTTCTTT; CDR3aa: CASSGREGGPNTEAFF
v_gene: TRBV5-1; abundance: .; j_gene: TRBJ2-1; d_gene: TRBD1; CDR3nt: TGCGCCAGCAGCTTTGGACAGGGAGACAATGAGCAGTTCTTC; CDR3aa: CASSFGQGDNEQFF
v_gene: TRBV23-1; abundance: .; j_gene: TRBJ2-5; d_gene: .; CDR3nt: TGCGCCAGCACGGGGATGCCTGACGTGGAGACCCAGTACTTC; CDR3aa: CASTGMPDVETQYF
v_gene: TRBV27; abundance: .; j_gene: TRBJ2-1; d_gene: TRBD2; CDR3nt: TGTGCCAGCAGTTTTTCACGGCTAGCGGAAAGGAGTGAGCAGTTCTTC; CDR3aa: CASSFSRLAERSEQFF
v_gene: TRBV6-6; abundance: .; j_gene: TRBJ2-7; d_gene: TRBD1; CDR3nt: TGTGCCAGCAGTCACGTCCCGGGACAGGGGTTTTACGAGCAGTACTTC; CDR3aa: CASSHVPGQGFYEQYF
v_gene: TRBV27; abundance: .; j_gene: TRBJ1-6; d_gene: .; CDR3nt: TGTGCCAGCAGTTCCCCGGACACTAATTCACCCCTCCACTTT; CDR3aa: CASSSPDTNSPLHF
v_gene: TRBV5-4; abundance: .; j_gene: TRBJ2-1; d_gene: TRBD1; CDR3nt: TGTGCCAGCAGCCTAGGGCAGGGGGAAAACAATGAGCAGTTCTTC; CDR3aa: CASSLGQGENNEQFF
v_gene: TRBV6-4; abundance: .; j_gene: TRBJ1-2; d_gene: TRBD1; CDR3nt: TGTGCCAGCAGTTCAGGGGGCGCAGGTGGCTACACCTTC; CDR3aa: CASSSGGAGGYTF
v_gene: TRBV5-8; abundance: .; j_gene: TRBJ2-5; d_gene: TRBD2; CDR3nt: TGTGCCAGCAGCCGCAATAGCGGGTCAGGAGGGGAGACCCAGTACTTC; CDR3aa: CASSRNSGSGGETQYF
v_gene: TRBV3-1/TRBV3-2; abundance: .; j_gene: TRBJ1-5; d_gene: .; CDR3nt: TGTGCCAGCAGCCAAACCCGTGGACAACCCAGCAATCAGCCCCAGCATTTT; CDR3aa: CASSQTRGQPSNQPQHF
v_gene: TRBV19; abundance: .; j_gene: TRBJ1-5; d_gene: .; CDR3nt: TGTGCCAGTAGTATAGGGTTGAGTCAGCCCCAGCATTTT; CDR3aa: CASSIGLSQPQHF